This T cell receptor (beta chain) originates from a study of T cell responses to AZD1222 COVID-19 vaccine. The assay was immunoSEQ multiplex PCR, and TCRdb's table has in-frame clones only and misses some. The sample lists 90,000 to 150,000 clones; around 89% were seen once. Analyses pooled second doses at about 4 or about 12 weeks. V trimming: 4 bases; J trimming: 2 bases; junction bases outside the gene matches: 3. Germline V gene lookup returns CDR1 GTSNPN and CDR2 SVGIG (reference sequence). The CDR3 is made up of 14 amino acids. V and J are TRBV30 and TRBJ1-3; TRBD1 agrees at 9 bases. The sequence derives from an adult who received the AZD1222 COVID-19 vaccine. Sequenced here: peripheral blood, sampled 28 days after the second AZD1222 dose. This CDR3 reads CAWTGQGTGNTIYF. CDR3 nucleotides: TGTGCCTGGACGGGACAGGGAACTGGAAACACCATATATTTT.